The 2 T cell receptor beta chains below were found in one sample sequenced in a study of blood T cell repertoires in COVID-19 (dated by TCRdb to the early 2020s). Library generation was performed with the immunoSEQ multiplex PCR assay. Not all clones reach the TCRdb copy of this immuneACCESS table, which keeps in-frame sequences only. Checked studies attribute under half of the gap to unresolved V genes and leave the rest unexplained. This sample comprises 250,000 to 300,000 clones, approximately 85% of them detected only once. The ten largest clones capture 1.9% of the sample. The sample was PBMCs or T cells enriched from blood (not recorded which). The receptors originated from a woman between 45 and 60 years old who had recovered from COVID-19.

Details on this clone: An end of the junction differs from the germline gene, which may be a read error. Other DNA sequences in the same sample also yield this CDR3. This CDR3 reads CASGLPGLAIEQFF. CDR3 sequence (DNA): TGTGCCAGCGGCTTGCCAGGACTAGCGATTGAGCAGTTCTTC. This chain connects TRBV7-2 to TRBJ2-1; 9 nucleotides match TRBD2. Germline CDR1 SGHTA, CDR2 FQGNSA. This CDR3 is 14 amino acids long. Using reference TRBV7-2 and TRBJ2-1 for the parts outside the CDR3, the full variable domain is GAGVSQSPSNKVTEKGKDVELRCDPISGHTALYWYRQSLGQGLEFLIYFQGNSAPDKSGLPSDRFSAERTGGSVSTLTIQRTQQEDSAVYLCASGLPGLAIEQFFGPGTRLTVL.

The gene calls are TRBV2 and TRBJ1-6, with 10 bases matching TRBD1. V was clipped by 6 bases and J by 8 bases; unmatched bases: 10. CDR3 length: 16 residues. The V gene's germline CDR1 is SNHLY and CDR2 FYNNEI. The chain's CDR3 is CASSHTGTGVDSPLHF. For the CDR3, the DNA is TGTGCCAGCAGCCATACCGGGACAGGGGTTGATTCACCCCTCCACTTT.